This TCR beta chain was sequenced in a study of beta chain features in type 1 diabetes. Of note for this clone: Its antigen is unknown.

Study-level results: For cells with high TCR expression, cDNA sequencing could yield over-representation. Patients with Type 1 diabetes showed moderately but significantly shorter TCRB CDR3s in all four CD4+ subsets.

CDR1 is SEHNR and CDR2 is FQNEAQ in the germline V gene (reference sequence). V shed 6 bases, J shed 0 bases, and the junction held 8 bases outside the gene matches. The CDR3 runs to 16 residues. The sequenced template was cDNA made from the entire isolated RNA. Method: immunoSEQ multiplex PCR; TCRdb's copy keeps in-frame clones and lacks some. This sample has approximately 160,000 clones, with 63% found just once. Sorting with CD45RO/CCR7/CD25/CD127/CD95/CD27 yielded naive, central memory, regulatory and stem-like memory CD4+ cells. The J gene is TRBJ2-3, the V gene TRBV7-9, with 8 bases matching TRBD1. The sequencing sample was made of naive CD4+ T cells from blood. This receptor was obtained from a man aged 30-40 years with type 1 diabetes. CDR3 coding DNA: TGTGCCAGCAGACTTAGACAGGGGAGAAGCACAGATACGCAGTATTTT. Its translation is CASRLRQGRSTDTQYF.